The 5 T cell receptor beta chains reported below all come from one sample, sequenced in a study of T cells in localized non-small cell lung cancer. Sequenced by immunoSEQ multiplex PCR; TCRdb stores in-frame clones only, minus some. Of approximately 29,000 clones listed, about four fifths were seen once; the top ten hold roughly 4.8%. The material was peripheral blood mononuclear cells, obtained before any cancer treatment. These receptors came from a man between 35 and 75 years old with stage III lung adenocarcinoma.

V usage is TRBV5-4 and J usage is TRBJ2-2, with D unclear. Trimming cost V 1 base and J 2 bases, with 9 bases left between them. CDR1 is SGHNT, CDR2 YYREEE, per germline (reference sequence). The CDR3 runs to 15 residues. The CDR3 protein is CASSLSGVNTGELFF. In nucleotides, the CDR3 is TGTGCCAGCAGCTTGAGTGGGGTAAACACCGGGGAGCTGTTTTTT. The full variable domain, rest sourced from reference TRBV5-4 and TRBJ2-2, is ETGVTQSPTHLIKTRGQQVTLRCSSQSGHNTVSWYQQALGQGPQFIFQYYREEENGRGNFPPRFSGLQFPNYSSELNVNALELDDSALYLCASSLSGVNTGELFFGEGSRLTVL.

This chain connects TRBV5-1 to TRBJ2-5, with TRBD1 matching 10 bases. The CDR3 consists of 17 residues. Germline V CDR1 and CDR2: SGHRS, YFSETQ. With V trimmed by 0 bases and J by 5 bases, 10 bases remained unmatched. As DNA, the CDR3 is TGCGCCAGCAGCTTGGAACCAGGACAGGGGGAAGTGGAGACCCAGTACTTC. The encoded protein is CASSLEPGQGEVETQYF.

The rearrangement uses TRBV4-2 and TRBJ2-2; D gene ambiguous. Germline values: CDR1 LGHNA, CDR2 YNFKEQ. This CDR3 comprises 14 residues. The V end lost 3 bases, the J end lost 1 base, and 6 bases lay between the germline ends. CDR3 in amino acids: CASSHLENTGELFF. As DNA, the CDR3 is TGTGCCAGCAGCCATCTCGAGAACACCGGGGAGCTGTTTTTT.

The chain's CDR3 is CASSQGAGGADTQYF. The CDR3 DNA follows: TGTGCCAGCAGCCAAGGGGCAGGGGGAGCAGATACGCAGTATTTT. V is TRBV14 and J is TRBJ2-3, with 7 positions matching TRBD1. Germline V lookup: CDR1 SGHDN, CDR2 FVKESK. There are 15 residues in the CDR3. J was trimmed by 4 bases and V by 1 base; bases with no gene match: 5.

The chain recombines TRBV19 with TRBJ1-1; maybe TRBD1 (5 bases). CDR3 length: 12 residues. V shed 9 bases and J shed 3 bases, with 11 bases lying between them. Germline V gives CDR1 LNHDA, CDR2 SQIVND (reference sequence). The CDR3 DNA is TGTGCCAGCCTAGACAGTTACACTGAAGCTTTCTTT. Protein product: CASLDSYTEAFF.